This T cell receptor (beta chain) was sequenced in a study of tumor and adjacent non-tumor tissue in lung cancer. Study in general: Histology: 12 adenocarcinoma, a couple of squamous cell carcinoma, 1 small cell lung cancer. General observations from the study: Top 100 clones took a larger repertoire share in normal lung. Significantly higher TCR diversity was found in tumor than normal lung.

Worth noting for this clonotype: As yet, its antigen is unknown. Just one base apart from a much larger clone, this may be a read error.

The template was RNA from unsorted bulk tissue. Donors were chemotherapy-naive, newly diagnosed lung cancer surgical patients in China, August–late 2014. The CDR3 runs to 14 residues. V trimming: 5 bases; J trimming: 4 bases; junction bases outside the gene matches: 6. Germline assignment: CDR1 DFQATT and CDR2 SNEGSKA (reference sequence). Three rounds of nested PCR, following a modified ARM-PCR protocol, produced the TCRbeta library. TCRdb re-called the multiplex PCR reads through MiXCR, storing one row per CDR3 protein. The table has under 150,000 distinct CDR3 sequences, approximately 70% seen once.

Sequenced input: lung tumor tissue. The gene calls are TRBV20-1 and TRBJ2-1; 9 nucleotides agree with TRBD2. The sequence derives from a man aged 60 to 75 with small cell lung cancer. The CDR3 DNA sequence: TGCAGTGCTCACCAGACTAGCGGTTACAATGAGCAGTTCTTC. Its translation: CSAHQTSGYNEQFF.